The T cell receptor beta chain described here comes from a study of CD8 T cells in ankylosing spondylitis. The study's findings and limits: Blood of patients with ankylosing spondylitis appeared to be characterized by a TCR beta motif of several highly homologous variants. Researchers reportedly found disease-linked clones significantly enriched in matched ankylosing spondylitis synovial fluid. Earlier authors reported some of these motif variants in reactive arthritis synovial fluid and blood.

To note about this clonotype: Its antigen is currently unknown.

Quantitative molecular-barcoded 5'-RACE generated the TCR beta libraries. TCRdb analysed the 5' RACE reads with MiXCR anew, one entry per CDR3 protein. The sample yields over 700,000 distinct CDR3 sequences, under 20% seen once. The sequence was collected from a male donor with ankylosing spondylitis. Sequencing was carried out using blood, either unsorted or a sorted T cell fraction (not recorded which).

CDR3 nucleotide sequence: TGTGCCAGCAGCCAAGATCCGATGAGGACCTCGGGGACTGAAGCTTTCTTT. It translates to CASSQDPMRTSGTEAFF. The chain couples TRBV4-2 to TRBJ1-1; D call uncertain. The CDR3 is 17 amino acids. Germline CDR1 and CDR2: LGHNA and YNFKEQ. V lost 0 bases to trimming and J lost 5 bases, with 19 bases between them.